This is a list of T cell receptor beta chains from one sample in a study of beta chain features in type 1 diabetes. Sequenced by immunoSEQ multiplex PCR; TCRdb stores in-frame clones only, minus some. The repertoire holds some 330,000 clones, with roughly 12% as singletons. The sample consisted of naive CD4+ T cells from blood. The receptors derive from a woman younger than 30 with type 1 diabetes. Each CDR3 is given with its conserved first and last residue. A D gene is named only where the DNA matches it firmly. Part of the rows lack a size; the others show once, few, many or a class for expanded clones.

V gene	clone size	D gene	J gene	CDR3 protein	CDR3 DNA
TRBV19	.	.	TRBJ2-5	CASSGGTAGRETQYF	TGTGCCAGTAGTGGGGGGACGGCGGGTCGAGAGACCCAGTACTTC
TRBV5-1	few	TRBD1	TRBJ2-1	CASSLGQGAYNEQFF	TGCGCCAGCAGCTTGGGACAGGGGGCCTACAATGAGCAGTTCTTC
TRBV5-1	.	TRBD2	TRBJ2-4	CASRGLRGENIQYF	TGCGCCAGCAGAGGGTTGCGGGGGGAAAACATTCAGTACTTC
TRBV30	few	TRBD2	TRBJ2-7	CAWGGSYEQYF	TGTGCCTGGGGCGGGAGTTACGAGCAGTACTTC
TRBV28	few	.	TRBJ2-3	CASYGWVDTQYF	TGTGCCAGTTACGGGTGGGTTGATACGCAGTATTTT
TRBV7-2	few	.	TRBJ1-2	CASSPTTSDYGYTF	TGTGCCAGCAGCCCGACTACGTCGGACTATGGCTACACCTTC
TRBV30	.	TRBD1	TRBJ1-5	CAWSTGTVKSNQPQHF	TGTGCCTGGAGTACCGGGACAGTCAAGAGCAATCAGCCCCAGCATTTT
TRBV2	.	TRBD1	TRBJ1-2	CASSEGTGSSGYTF	TGTGCCAGCAGTGAAGGGACAGGCTCCTCCGGCTACACCTTC
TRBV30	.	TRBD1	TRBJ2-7	CAWSPGGYEQYF	TGTGCCTGGAGTCCAGGGGGCTACGAGCAGTACTTC
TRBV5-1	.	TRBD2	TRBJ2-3	CASSPGGISTDTQYF	TGCGCCAGCAGCCCGGGGGGGATAAGCACAGATACGCAGTATTTT
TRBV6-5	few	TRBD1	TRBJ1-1	CASSETGGRDAFF	TGTGCCAGCAGCGAGACAGGGGGTCGGGACGCTTTCTTT
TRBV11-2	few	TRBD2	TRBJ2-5	CASSLSTSGGQETQYF	TGTGCCAGCAGCTTATCGACTAGCGGAGGCCAAGAGACCCAGTACTTC
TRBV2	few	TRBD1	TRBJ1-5	CASSADRAYQPQHF	TGTGCCAGCAGTGCCGACAGGGCGTATCAGCCCCAGCATTTT
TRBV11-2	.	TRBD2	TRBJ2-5	CASSQSGVQETQYF	TGTGCCAGCAGCCAGAGCGGGGTCCAAGAGACCCAGTACTTC
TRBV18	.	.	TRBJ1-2	CASSPRPTGLYGYTF	TGTGCCAGCTCACCCCGTCCGACAGGCCTCTATGGCTACACCTTC
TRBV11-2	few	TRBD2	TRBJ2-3	CASSLSGVFTDTQYF	TGTGCCAGCAGCTTAAGCGGGGTGTTCACAGATACGCAGTATTTT
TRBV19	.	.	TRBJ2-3	CASRNRPSSTDTQYF	TGTGCCAGTAGGAACAGGCCCTCCAGCACAGATACGCAGTATTTT
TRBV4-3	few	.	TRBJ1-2	CASSQSQANYGYTF	TGCGCCAGCAGCCAGTCACAGGCGAACTATGGCTACACCTTC
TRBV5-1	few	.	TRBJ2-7	CASSLDADREFYEQYF	TGCGCCAGCAGCTTGGACGCGGACAGAGAATTCTACGAGCAGTACTTC
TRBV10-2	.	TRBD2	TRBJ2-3	CASTPQRGRTDTQYF	TGCGCCAGCACCCCTCAGCGGGGGCGCACAGATACGCAGTATTTT
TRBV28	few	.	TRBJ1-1	CASGGTLNTEAFF	TGTGCCTCGGGGGGTACCCTGAACACTGAAGCTTTCTTT
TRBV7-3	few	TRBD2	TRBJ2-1	CASSTGTSGSNEQFF	TGTGCCAGCAGCACCGGGACTAGCGGGAGCAATGAGCAGTTCTTC
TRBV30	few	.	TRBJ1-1	CAWDNWNTEAFF	TGTGCCTGGGACAACTGGAACACTGAAGCTTTCTTT
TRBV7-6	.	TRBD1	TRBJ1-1	CASSSRAGTGNTEAFF	TGTGCCAGCAGCTCACGGGCCGGGACAGGGAACACTGAAGCTTTCTTT
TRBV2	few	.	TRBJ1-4	CASSDVGRREKLFF	TGTGCCAGCAGTGATGTTGGGAGACGGGAAAAACTGTTTTTT
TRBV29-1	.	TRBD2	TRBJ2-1	CSVAYSGIYYNEQFF	TGCAGCGTGGCCTATAGCGGGATTTACTACAATGAGCAGTTCTTC
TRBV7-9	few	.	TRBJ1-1	CASSLRQDTEAFF	TGTGCCAGCAGCTTACGGCAGGACACTGAAGCTTTCTTT
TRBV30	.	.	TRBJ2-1	CAWTWGGTLDEQFF	TGTGCCTGGACGTGGGGCGGGACTCTAGATGAGCAGTTCTTC
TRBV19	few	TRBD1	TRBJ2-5	CASSMVTGVGETQYF	TGTGCCAGTAGTATGGTGACAGGGGTCGGCGAGACCCAGTACTTC
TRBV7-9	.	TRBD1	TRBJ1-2	CASSASGGVGGYTF	TGTGCCAGCAGCGCATCAGGGGGCGTCGGCGGCTACACCTTC